This T cell receptor (beta chain) emerged from a study of blood T cell repertoires in COVID-19. Study at large: COVID-19 samples from acute and convalescent phases originated in the United States, Italy and Spain.

Generated by immunoSEQ multiplex PCR, the TCRdb table keeps only in-frame clones and is missing some. The sample holds about 100,000 clones, roughly 81% seen once. Germline-derived CDR1 and CDR2 are SGHRS and YFSETQ. The CDR3 extends over 16 amino acids. Deletions cut 0 bases from V and 1 base from J, with 10 bases between. One Seattle source followed patients from active infection through their disease course. The receptor was isolated from an older man with COVID-19, enrolled during active disease. The chain employs TRBV5-1 and TRBJ1-4; no firm D call. Sequencing used peripheral blood. The CDR3 spells CASSLGQRLTNEKLFF. The CDR3 DNA sequence: TGCGCCAGCAGCTTGGGTCAGAGACTAACTAATGAAAAACTGTTTTTT.